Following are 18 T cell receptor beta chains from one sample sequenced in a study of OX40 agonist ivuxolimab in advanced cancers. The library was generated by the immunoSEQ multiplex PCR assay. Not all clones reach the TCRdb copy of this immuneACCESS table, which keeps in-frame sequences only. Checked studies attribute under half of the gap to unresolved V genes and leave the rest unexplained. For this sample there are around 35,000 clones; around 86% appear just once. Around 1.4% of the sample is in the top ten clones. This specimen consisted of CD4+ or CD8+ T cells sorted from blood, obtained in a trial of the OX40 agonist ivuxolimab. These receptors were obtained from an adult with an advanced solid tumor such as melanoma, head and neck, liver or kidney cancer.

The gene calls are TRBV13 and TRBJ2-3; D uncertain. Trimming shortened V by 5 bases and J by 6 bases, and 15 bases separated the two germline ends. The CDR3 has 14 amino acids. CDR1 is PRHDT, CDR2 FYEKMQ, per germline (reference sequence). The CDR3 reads CASSHTSDGDTQYF. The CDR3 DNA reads TGTGCCAGCAGCCACACGTCGGACGGGGATACGCAGTATTTT. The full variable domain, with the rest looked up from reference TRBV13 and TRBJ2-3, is AAGVIQSPRHLIKEKRETATLKCYPIPRHDTVYWYQQGPGQDPQFLISFYEKMQSDKGSIPDRFSAQQFSDYHSELNMSSLELGDSALYFCASSHTSDGDTQYFGPGTRLTVL.

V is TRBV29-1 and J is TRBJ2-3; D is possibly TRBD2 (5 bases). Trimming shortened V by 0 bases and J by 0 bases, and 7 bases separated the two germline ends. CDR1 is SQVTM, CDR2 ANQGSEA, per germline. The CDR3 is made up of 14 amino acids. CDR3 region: CSVEERASTDTQYF. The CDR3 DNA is TGCAGCGTTGAAGAGCGGGCGAGCACAGATACGCAGTATTTT.

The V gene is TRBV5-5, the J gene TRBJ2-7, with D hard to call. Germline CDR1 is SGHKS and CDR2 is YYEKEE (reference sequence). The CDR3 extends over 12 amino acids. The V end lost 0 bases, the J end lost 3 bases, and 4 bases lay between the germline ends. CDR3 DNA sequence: TGTGCCAGCAGCTTGGTGGGCTACGAGCAGTACTTC. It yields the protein CASSLVGYEQYF.

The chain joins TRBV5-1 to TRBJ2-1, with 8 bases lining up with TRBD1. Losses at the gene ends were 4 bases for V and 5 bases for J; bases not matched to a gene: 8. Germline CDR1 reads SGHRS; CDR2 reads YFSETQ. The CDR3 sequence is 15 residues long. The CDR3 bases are TGCGCCAGCAGCCGGGCCGGGACAGGAGACAATGAGCAGTTCTTC. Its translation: CASSRAGTGDNEQFF.

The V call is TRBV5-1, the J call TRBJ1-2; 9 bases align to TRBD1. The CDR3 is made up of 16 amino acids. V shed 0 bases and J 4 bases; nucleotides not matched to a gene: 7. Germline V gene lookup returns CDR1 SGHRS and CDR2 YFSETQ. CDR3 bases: TGCGCCAGCAGCTTGGAGGGGACAGGGTTCCTCTATGGCTACACCTTC. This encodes CASSLEGTGFLYGYTF.

CDR3 nucleotide sequence: TGTGCCAGCAGCCTCAACACTGCAACTAATGAAAAACTGTTTTTT. It translates to CASSLNTATNEKLFF. This chain connects TRBV4-2 to TRBJ1-4, with D unresolved. Germline CDR1 and CDR2: LGHNA and YNFKEQ. The CDR3 loop spans 15 amino acids. V gave up 4 bases and J gave up 0 bases, with 9 bases separating them.

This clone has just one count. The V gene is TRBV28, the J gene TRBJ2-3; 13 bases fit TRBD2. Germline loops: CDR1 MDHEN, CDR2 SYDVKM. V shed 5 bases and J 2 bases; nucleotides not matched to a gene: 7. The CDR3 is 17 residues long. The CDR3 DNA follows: TGTGCCAGCAGTCCAGGGGGACTAGCGGGGATCACAGATACGCAGTATTTT. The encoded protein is CASSPGGLAGITDTQYF. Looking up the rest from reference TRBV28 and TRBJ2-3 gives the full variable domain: DVKVTQSSRYLVKRTGEKVFLECVQDMDHENMFWYRQDPGLGLRLIYFSYDVKMKEKGDIPEGYSVSREKKERFSLILESASTNQTSMYLCASSPGGLAGITDTQYFGPGTRLTVL.

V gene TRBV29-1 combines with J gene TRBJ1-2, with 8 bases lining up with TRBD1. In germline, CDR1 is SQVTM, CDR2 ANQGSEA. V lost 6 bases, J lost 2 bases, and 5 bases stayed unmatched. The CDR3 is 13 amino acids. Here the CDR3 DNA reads TGCAGCGTCCGGACAGGGTTCAACTATGGCTACACCTTC. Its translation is CSVRTGFNYGYTF.

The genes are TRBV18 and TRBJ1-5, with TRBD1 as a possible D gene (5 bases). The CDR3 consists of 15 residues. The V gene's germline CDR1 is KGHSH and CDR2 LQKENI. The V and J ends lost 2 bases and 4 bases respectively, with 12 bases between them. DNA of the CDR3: TGTGCCAGCTCACCATTCAACCCAGGGAATCAGCCCCAGCATTTT. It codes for CASSPFNPGNQPQHF.

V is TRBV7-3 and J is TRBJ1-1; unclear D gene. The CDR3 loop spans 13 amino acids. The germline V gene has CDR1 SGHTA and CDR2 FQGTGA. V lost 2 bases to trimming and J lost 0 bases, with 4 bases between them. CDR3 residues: CASSLALNTEAFF. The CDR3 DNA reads TGTGCCAGCAGCTTAGCCTTGAACACTGAAGCTTTCTTT.

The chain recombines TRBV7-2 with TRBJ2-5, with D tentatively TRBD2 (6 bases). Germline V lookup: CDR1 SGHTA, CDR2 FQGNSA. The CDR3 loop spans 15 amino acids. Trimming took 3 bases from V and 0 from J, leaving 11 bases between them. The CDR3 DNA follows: TGTGCCAGCAGCTTTTTCGGCGGGAACCAAGAGACCCAGTACTTC. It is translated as CASSFFGGNQETQYF.

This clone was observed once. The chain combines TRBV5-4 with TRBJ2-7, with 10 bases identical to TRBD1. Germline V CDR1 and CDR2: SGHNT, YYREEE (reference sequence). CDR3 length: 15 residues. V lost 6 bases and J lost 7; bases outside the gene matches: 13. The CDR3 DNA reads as TGTGCCAGCACCCCCGGGACAGGGGCCTGGAAGGAGCAGTACTTC. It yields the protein CASTPGTGAWKEQYF. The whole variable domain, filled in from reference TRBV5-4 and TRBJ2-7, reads ETGVTQSPTHLIKTRGQQVTLRCSSQSGHNTVSWYQQALGQGPQFIFQYYREEENGRGNFPPRFSGLQFPNYSSELNVNALELDDSALYLCASTPGTGAWKEQYFGPGTRLTVT.

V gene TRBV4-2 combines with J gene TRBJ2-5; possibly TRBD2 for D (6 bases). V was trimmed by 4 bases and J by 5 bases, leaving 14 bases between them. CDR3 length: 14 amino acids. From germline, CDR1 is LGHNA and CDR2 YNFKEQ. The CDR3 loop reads CASSPRRDFETQYF. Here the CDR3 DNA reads TGTGCCAGCAGCCCACGGCGGGACTTTGAGACCCAGTACTTC.

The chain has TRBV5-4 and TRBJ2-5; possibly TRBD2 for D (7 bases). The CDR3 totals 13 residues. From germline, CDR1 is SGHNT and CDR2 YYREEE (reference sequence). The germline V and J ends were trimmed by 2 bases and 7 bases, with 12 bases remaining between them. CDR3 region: CASSLGGARTQYF. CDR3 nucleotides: TGTGCCAGCAGCTTAGGGGGGGCGCGGACCCAGTACTTC.

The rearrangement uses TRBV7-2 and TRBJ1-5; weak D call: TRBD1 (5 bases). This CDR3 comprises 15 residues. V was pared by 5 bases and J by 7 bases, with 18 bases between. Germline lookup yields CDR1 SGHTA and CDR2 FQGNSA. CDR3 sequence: CASSGFGGAGQPQHF. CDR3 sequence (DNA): TGTGCCAGCAGCGGTTTCGGGGGTGCCGGGCAGCCCCAGCATTTT.

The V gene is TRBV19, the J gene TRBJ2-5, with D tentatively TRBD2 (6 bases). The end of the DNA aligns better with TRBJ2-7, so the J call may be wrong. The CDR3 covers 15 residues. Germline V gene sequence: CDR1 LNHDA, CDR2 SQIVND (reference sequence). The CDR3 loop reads CASSSAGLTLYEQYF. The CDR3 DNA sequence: TGTGCCAGTAGCTCGGCGGGACTGACTCTCTACGAGCAGTACTTC.

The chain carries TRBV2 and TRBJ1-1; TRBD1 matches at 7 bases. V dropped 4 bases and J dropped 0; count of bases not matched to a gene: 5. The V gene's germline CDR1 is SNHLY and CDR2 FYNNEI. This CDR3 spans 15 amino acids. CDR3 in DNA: TGTGCCAGCAGTGTCGGACAGGTGATGAACACTGAAGCTTTCTTT. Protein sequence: CASSVGQVMNTEAFF.

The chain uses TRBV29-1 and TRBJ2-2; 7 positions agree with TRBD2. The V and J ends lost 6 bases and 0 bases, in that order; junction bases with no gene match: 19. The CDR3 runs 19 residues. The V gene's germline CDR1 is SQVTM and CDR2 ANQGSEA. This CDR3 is CSVSRTRGSILANTGELFF. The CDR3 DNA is TGCAGCGTAAGCCGGACTAGGGGATCTATACTCGCGAACACCGGGGAGCTGTTTTTT.